Sequencing of this T cell receptor (beta chain) was carried out in a study of shared clonotypes between healthy human individuals. Donors were healthy HIV-negative adults without recently reported acute infections or vaccinations. Sequencing used immunoSEQ multiplex PCR; TCRdb keeps in-frame clones, though not all of them. The profile shows approximately 2.4 million clones, about 94% of them singletons. Trimming took off 0 bases at V and 7 bases at J, with 13 bases between the two ends. CDR1 is MNHNS, CDR2 SASEGT, per germline. The CDR3 covers 15 residues. The clonotype was recovered from a man aged 18 to 35 in good health. The sample consisted of naive CD4+ T cells sorted from blood. The subset was: CD45RA+ positively selected. The chain joins TRBV6-1 to TRBJ1-3; tentative D call: TRBD1 (6 bases). The CDR3 loop reads CASSEATGGGNTIYF. As DNA, the CDR3 is TGTGCCAGCAGTGAAGCGACAGGAGGGGGGAACACCATATATTTT.